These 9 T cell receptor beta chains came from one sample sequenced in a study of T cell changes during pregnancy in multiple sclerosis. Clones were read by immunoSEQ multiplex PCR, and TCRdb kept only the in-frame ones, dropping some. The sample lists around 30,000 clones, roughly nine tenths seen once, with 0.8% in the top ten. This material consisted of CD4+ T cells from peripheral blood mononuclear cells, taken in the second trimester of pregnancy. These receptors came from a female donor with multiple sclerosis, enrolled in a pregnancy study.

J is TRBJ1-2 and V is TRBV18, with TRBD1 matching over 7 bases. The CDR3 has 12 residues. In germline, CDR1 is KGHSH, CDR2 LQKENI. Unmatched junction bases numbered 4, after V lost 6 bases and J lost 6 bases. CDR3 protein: CASSPDRDGYTF. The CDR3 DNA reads TGTGCCAGCTCGCCTGACAGGGATGGCTACACCTTC.

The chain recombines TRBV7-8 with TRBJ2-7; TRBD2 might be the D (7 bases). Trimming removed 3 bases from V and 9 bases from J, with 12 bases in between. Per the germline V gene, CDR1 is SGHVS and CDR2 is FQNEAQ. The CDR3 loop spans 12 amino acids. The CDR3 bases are TGTGCCAGCAGCTTGGGCGGGGGCGGGCAGTACTTC. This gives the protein CASSLGGGGQYF.

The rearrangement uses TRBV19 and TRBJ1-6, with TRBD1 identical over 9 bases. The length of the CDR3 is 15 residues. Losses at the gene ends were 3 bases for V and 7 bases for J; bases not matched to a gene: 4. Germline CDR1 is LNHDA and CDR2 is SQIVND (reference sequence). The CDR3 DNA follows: TGTGCCAGTAGTATGGGCGGACAGGGGAATTCACCCCTCCACTTT. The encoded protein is CASSMGGQGNSPLHF.

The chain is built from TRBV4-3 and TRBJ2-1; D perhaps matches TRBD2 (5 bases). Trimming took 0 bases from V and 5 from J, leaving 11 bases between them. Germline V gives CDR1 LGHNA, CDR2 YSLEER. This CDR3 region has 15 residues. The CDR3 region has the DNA TGCGCCAGCAGCCAAGATATTTCCGGGAACAATGAGCAGTTCTTC. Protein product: CASSQDISGNNEQFF.

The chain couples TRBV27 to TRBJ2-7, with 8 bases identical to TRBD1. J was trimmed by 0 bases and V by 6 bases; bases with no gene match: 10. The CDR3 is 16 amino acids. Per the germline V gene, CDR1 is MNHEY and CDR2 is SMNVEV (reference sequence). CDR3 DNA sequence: TGTGCCAGCAGCCGTTCAGGGACAGGCTACTCCTACGAGCAGTACTTC. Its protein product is CASSRSGTGYSYEQYF.

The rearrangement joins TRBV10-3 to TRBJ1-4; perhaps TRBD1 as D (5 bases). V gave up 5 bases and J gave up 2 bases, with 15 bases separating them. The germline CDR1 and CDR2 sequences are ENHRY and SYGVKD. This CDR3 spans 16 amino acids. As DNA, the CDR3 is TGTGCCATCAGTCGGGGGGAACTAGCGACTAATGAAAAACTGTTTTTT. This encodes CAISRGELATNEKLFF.

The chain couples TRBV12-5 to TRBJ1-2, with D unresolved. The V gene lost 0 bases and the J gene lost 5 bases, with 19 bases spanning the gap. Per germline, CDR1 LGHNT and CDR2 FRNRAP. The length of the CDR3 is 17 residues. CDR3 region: CASGLVRVGEERYGYTF. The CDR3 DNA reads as TGTGCTAGTGGTTTGGTTCGGGTCGGGGAGGAAAGGTATGGCTACACCTTC.

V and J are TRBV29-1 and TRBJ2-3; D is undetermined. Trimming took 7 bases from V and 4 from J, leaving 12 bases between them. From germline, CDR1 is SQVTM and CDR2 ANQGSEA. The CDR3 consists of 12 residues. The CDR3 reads CSARVGPDTQYF. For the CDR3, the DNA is TGCAGCGCACGTGTTGGCCCAGATACGCAGTATTTT.

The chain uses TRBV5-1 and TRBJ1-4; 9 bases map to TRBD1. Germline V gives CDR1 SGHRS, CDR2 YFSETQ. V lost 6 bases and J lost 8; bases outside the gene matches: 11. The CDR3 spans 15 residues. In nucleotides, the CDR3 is TGCGCCAGCACATCGCGGGGACAGGGAGAGGAAAAACTGTTTTTT. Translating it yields CASTSRGQGEEKLFF.